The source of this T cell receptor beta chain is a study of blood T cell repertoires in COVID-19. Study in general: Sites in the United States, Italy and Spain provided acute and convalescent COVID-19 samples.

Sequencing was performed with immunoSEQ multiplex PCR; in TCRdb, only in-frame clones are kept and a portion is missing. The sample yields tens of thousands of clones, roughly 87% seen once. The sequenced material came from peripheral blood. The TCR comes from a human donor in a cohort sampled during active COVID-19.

Here the CDR3 reads CASSQGLAAYEQYF. Written as DNA, the CDR3 is TGTGCCAGCAGCCAGGGTTTAGCAGCCTACGAGCAGTACTTC. This sequence joins TRBV3-1 (or the pseudogene TRBV3-2) and TRBJ2-7; no reliable D call. Germline-derived CDR1 and CDR2 are LGHDT and YNNKEL (reference sequence). The ends were cut back, 3 bases at V and 2 bases at J, with 11 bases in the middle. This CDR3 is 14 amino acids long.